What follows is one T cell receptor beta chain and its context. The data stem from a study of blood T cell repertoires in COVID-19. The overall study: T cells, B-cell-depleted T cells, or PBMCs supplied cDNA or gDNA.

In the study's own analysis: For nucleated cells, counts were estimated from reference gene primer amplification. Clones were sequenced by immunoSEQ multiplex PCR, and TCRdb holds only the in-frame ones, with some missing. V and J calls plus clone size are reproduced from that table; the DNA served to infer D and trimming. The table has 200,000 to 300,000 clones, around 86% seen once; the top ten hold around 5.1%. The CDR3 has 13 residues. Germline-derived CDR1 and CDR2 are SQVTM and ANQGSEA. J lost 6 bases, V lost 7 bases, and 7 bases had no gene match. The receptor's source is a woman in her sixties or seventies with COVID-19, enrolled during active disease. V usage is TRBV29-1 and J usage is TRBJ2-2, with TRBD1 matching 8 bases. Sequenced: peripheral blood. The CDR3 bases are TGCAGCGCAAGCAGGGGGCGGTCCGGGGAGCTGTTTTTT. Translated, it gives CSASRGRSGELFF.